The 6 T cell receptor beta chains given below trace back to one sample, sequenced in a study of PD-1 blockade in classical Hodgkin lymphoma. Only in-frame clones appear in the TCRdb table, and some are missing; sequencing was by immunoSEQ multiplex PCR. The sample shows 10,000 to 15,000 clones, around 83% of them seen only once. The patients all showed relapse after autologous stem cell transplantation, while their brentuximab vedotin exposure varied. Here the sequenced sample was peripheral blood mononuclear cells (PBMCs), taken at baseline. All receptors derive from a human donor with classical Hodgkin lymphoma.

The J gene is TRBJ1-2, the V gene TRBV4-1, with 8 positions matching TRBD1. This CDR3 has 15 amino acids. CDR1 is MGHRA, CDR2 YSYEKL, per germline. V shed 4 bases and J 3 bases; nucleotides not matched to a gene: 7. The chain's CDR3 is CASSRPDRGYYGYTF. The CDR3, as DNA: TGCGCCAGCAGCCGGCCCGACAGGGGATACTATGGCTACACCTTC.

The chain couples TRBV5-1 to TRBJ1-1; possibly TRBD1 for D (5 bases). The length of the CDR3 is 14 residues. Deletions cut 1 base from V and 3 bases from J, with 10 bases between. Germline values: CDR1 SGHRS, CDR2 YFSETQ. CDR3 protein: CASSLQGSYTEAFF. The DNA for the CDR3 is TGCGCCAGCAGCTTGCAGGGAAGTTACACTGAAGCTTTCTTT.

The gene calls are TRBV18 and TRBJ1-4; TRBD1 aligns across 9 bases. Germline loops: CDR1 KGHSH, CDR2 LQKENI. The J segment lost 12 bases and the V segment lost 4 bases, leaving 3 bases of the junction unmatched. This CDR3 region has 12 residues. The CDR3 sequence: CASSRDRVELFF. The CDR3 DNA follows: TGTGCCAGCTCACGGGACAGGGTGGAACTGTTTTTT.

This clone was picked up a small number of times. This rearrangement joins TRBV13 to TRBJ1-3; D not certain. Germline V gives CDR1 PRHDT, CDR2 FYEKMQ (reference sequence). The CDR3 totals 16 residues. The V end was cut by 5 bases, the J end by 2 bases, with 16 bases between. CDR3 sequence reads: CASSPAEGSPGNTIYF. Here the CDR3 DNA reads TGTGCCAGCAGCCCGGCGGAGGGATCCCCTGGAAACACCATATATTTT.

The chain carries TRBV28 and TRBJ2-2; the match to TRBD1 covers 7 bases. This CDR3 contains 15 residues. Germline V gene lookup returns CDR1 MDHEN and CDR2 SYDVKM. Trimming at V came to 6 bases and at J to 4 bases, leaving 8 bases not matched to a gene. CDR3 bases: TGTGCCAGCAGGATGACCGGGACAGTCACCGGGGAGCTGTTTTTT. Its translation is CASRMTGTVTGELFF.

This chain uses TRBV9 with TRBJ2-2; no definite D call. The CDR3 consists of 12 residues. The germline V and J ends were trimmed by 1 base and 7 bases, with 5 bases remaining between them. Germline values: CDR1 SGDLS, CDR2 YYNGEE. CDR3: CASSVRDGELFF. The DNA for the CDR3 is TGTGCCAGCAGCGTAAGGGACGGGGAGCTGTTTTTT.